This is a list of T cell receptor beta chains from one sample in a study of CD8 T cells in ankylosing spondylitis. From the 5' RACE reads, TCRdb called clonotypes with MiXCR, one entry per CDR3 protein. Seen here are some 7,600 distinct CDR3 sequences, approximately 7.7% observed once, and the top ten hold 20% to 25%. The sample comprised blood, either unsorted or a sorted T cell fraction (not recorded which). The receptor set was obtained from a male donor with ankylosing spondylitis or in good health (not recorded which). The CDR3 runs from the conserved cysteine through the conserved F or W. The D gene is left open where the match is weak. Not all rows give a size; the values are once, few, many and, for expanded clones, a class.

CDR3 protein: CASSTTTGTLNTGELFF
CDR3 DNA: TGTGCCAGCAGCACAACGACCGGGACACTGAACACCGGGGAGCTGTTTTTT
clone size: NA
D gene: NA
CDR3 length: 17
J gene: TRBJ2-2
V gene: TRBV9

CDR3 protein: CASSVGGSPHEQFF
CDR3 DNA: TGTGCCAGCAGCGTAGGCGGGAGCCCCCATGAGCAGTTCTTC
clone size: medium-sized
D gene: TRBD2
CDR3 length: 14
J gene: TRBJ2-1
V gene: TRBV9

CDR3 protein: CASSVEVGGALGYTF
CDR3 DNA: TGTGCCAGCAGCGTAGAAGTTGGGGGGGCGCTGGGCTACACCTTC
clone size: many
D gene: NA
CDR3 length: 15
J gene: TRBJ1-2
V gene: TRBV9

CDR3 protein: CASSVGLAGMNTGELFF
CDR3 DNA: TGTGCCAGCAGCGTGGGACTAGCGGGGATGAACACCGGGGAGCTGTTTTTT
clone size: many
D gene: TRBD2
CDR3 length: 17
J gene: TRBJ2-2
V gene: TRBV9

CDR3 protein: CASSNFPGVTDTQYF
CDR3 DNA: TGTGCCAGCAGCAACTTCCCGGGGGTCACAGATACGCAGTATTTT
clone size: many
D gene: NA
CDR3 length: 15
J gene: TRBJ2-3
V gene: TRBV9

CDR3 protein: CASSVPRAGELFF
CDR3 DNA: TGTGCCAGCAGCGTGCCCAGGGCCGGGGAGCTGTTTTTT
clone size: many
D gene: NA
CDR3 length: 13
J gene: TRBJ2-2
V gene: TRBV9

CDR3 protein: CASSPTGREKLFF
CDR3 DNA: TGTGCCAGCAGCCCCACCGGGAGGGAAAAACTGTTTTTT
clone size: NA
D gene: NA
CDR3 length: 13
J gene: TRBJ1-4
V gene: TRBV9

CDR3 protein: CASSPSGGLNEQFF
CDR3 DNA: TGTGCCAGCAGCCCTAGCGGGGGGCTCAATGAGCAGTTCTTC
clone size: many
D gene: TRBD2
CDR3 length: 14
J gene: TRBJ2-1
V gene: TRBV9

CDR3 protein: CASSVATGGKQETQYF
CDR3 DNA: TGTGCCAGCAGCGTAGCTACGGGGGGAAAGCAAGAGACCCAGTACTTC
clone size: many
D gene: TRBD2
CDR3 length: 16
J gene: TRBJ2-5
V gene: TRBV9

CDR3 protein: CASSVARDRANTGELFF
CDR3 DNA: TGTGCCAGCAGCGTGGCCAGGGACAGGGCGAACACCGGGGAGCTGTTTTTT
clone size: NA
D gene: TRBD1
CDR3 length: 17
J gene: TRBJ2-2
V gene: TRBV9

CDR3 protein: CASSVALRGGELFF
CDR3 DNA: TGTGCCAGCAGCGTAGCGCTGCGCGGCGGGGAGCTGTTTTTT
clone size: few
D gene: NA
CDR3 length: 14
J gene: TRBJ2-2
V gene: TRBV9

CDR3 protein: CASSVVDRNAEAFF
CDR3 DNA: TGTGCCAGCAGCGTAGTAGACAGGAACGCTGAAGCTTTCTTT
clone size: many
D gene: NA
CDR3 length: 14
J gene: TRBJ1-1
V gene: TRBV9

CDR3 protein: CASSLRTGANYGYTF
CDR3 DNA: TGTGCCAGCAGCCTTAGGACAGGAGCTAACTATGGCTACACCTTC
clone size: many
D gene: TRBD1
CDR3 length: 15
J gene: TRBJ1-2
V gene: TRBV9

CDR3 protein: CASSGGGGADTQYF
CDR3 DNA: TGTGCCAGCAGCGGAGGCGGGGGCGCAGATACGCAGTATTTT
clone size: NA
D gene: NA
CDR3 length: 14
J gene: TRBJ2-3
V gene: TRBV9

CDR3 protein: CASSPSGGGGYTF
CDR3 DNA: TGTGCCAGCAGCCCGTCCGGGGGGGGCGGCTACACCTTC
clone size: medium-sized
D gene: NA
CDR3 length: 13
J gene: TRBJ1-2
V gene: TRBV9

CDR3 protein: CASTTGQGTGELFF
CDR3 DNA: TGTGCCAGCACCACCGGACAGGGAACCGGGGAGCTGTTTTTT
clone size: NA
D gene: TRBD1
CDR3 length: 14
J gene: TRBJ2-2
V gene: TRBV9

CDR3 protein: CASSLDSGVNNEQFF
CDR3 DNA: TGTGCCAGCAGCCTTGACAGCGGGGTTAACAATGAGCAGTTCTTC
clone size: NA
D gene: TRBD2
CDR3 length: 15
J gene: TRBJ2-1
V gene: TRBV9

CDR3 protein: CASSLQGGGGETQYF
CDR3 DNA: TGTGCCAGCAGCCTCCAAGGTGGGGGCGGTGAGACCCAGTACTTC
clone size: many
D gene: NA
CDR3 length: 15
J gene: TRBJ2-5
V gene: TRBV9

CDR3 protein: CASSPGLNNEQFF
CDR3 DNA: TGTGCCAGCAGCCCTGGACTCAACAATGAGCAGTTCTTC
clone size: many
D gene: NA
CDR3 length: 13
J gene: TRBJ2-1
V gene: TRBV9

CDR3 protein: CASSVGRQNSPLHF
CDR3 DNA: TGTGCCAGCAGCGTAGGGAGACAGAATTCACCCCTCCACTTT
clone size: many
D gene: NA
CDR3 length: 14
J gene: TRBJ1-6
V gene: TRBV9

CDR3 protein: CASPKWGEGYNEQFF
CDR3 DNA: TGTGCCAGCCCAAAGTGGGGGGAGGGTTACAATGAGCAGTTCTTC
clone size: many
D gene: TRBD2
CDR3 length: 15
J gene: TRBJ2-1
V gene: TRBV9

CDR3 protein: CASSVAEGQAHKNIQYF
CDR3 DNA: TGTGCCAGCAGCGTAGCTGAGGGACAGGCGCACAAAAACATTCAGTACTTC
clone size: many
D gene: TRBD1
CDR3 length: 17
J gene: TRBJ2-4
V gene: TRBV9

CDR3 protein: CASSVNLGGLTDTQYF
CDR3 DNA: TGTGCCAGCAGCGTAAATCTGGGCGGGCTCACAGATACGCAGTATTTT
clone size: NA
D gene: NA
CDR3 length: 16
J gene: TRBJ2-3
V gene: TRBV9

CDR3 protein: CASSPNPDAGGRDTQYF
CDR3 DNA: TGTGCCAGCAGCCCAAACCCTGATGCGGGGGGCCGAGATACGCAGTATTTT
clone size: many
D gene: TRBD2
CDR3 length: 17
J gene: TRBJ2-3
V gene: TRBV9

CDR3 protein: CASSVFGTDTQYF
CDR3 DNA: TGTGCCAGCAGCGTGTTCGGCACAGATACGCAGTATTTT
clone size: NA
D gene: NA
CDR3 length: 13
J gene: TRBJ2-3
V gene: TRBV9

CDR3 protein: CASSPSDRYNEQFF
CDR3 DNA: TGTGCCAGCAGCCCCTCCGACAGATACAATGAGCAGTTCTTC
clone size: NA
D gene: NA
CDR3 length: 14
J gene: TRBJ2-1
V gene: TRBV9

CDR3 protein: CASSGPLAYNEQFF
CDR3 DNA: TGTGCCAGCAGTGGACCCCTAGCTTACAATGAGCAGTTCTTC
clone size: few
D gene: NA
CDR3 length: 14
J gene: TRBJ2-1
V gene: TRBV9

CDR3 protein: CASSVIAGGQYNEQFF
CDR3 DNA: TGTGCCAGCAGCGTAATAGCGGGAGGTCAGTACAATGAGCAGTTCTTC
clone size: many
D gene: TRBD2
CDR3 length: 16
J gene: TRBJ2-1
V gene: TRBV9

CDR3 protein: CASSVASGATDTQYF
CDR3 DNA: TGTGCCAGCAGCGTAGCTTCGGGGGCCACAGATACGCAGTATTTT
clone size: many
D gene: NA
CDR3 length: 15
J gene: TRBJ2-3
V gene: TRBV9

CDR3 protein: CASSEQGGGTEAFF
CDR3 DNA: TGTGCCAGCAGCGAACAGGGTGGTGGCACTGAAGCTTTCTTT
clone size: many
D gene: NA
CDR3 length: 14
J gene: TRBJ1-1
V gene: TRBV9

CDR3 protein: CASSGGTMGTDTQYF
CDR3 DNA: TGTGCCAGCAGTGGGGGGACTATGGGCACAGATACGCAGTATTTT
clone size: medium-sized
D gene: TRBD2
CDR3 length: 15
J gene: TRBJ2-3
V gene: TRBV9

CDR3 protein: CASSVSAGNEQFF
CDR3 DNA: TGTGCCAGCAGCGTTTCTGCGGGGAATGAGCAGTTCTTC
clone size: NA
D gene: NA
CDR3 length: 13
J gene: TRBJ2-1
V gene: TRBV9

CDR3 protein: CASSAEYNEQFF
CDR3 DNA: TGTGCCAGCAGCGCAGAGTACAATGAGCAGTTCTTC
clone size: many
D gene: NA
CDR3 length: 12
J gene: TRBJ2-1
V gene: TRBV9

CDR3 protein: CASSLGAMNTEAFF
CDR3 DNA: TGTGCCAGCTCGTTGGGGGCAATGAACACTGAAGCTTTCTTT
clone size: large
D gene: NA
CDR3 length: 14
J gene: TRBJ1-1
V gene: TRBV9

CDR3 protein: CASSVEAGGGDTQYF
CDR3 DNA: TGTGCCAGCAGCGTAGAGGCAGGGGGCGGGGATACGCAGTATTTT
clone size: few
D gene: TRBD1
CDR3 length: 15
J gene: TRBJ2-3
V gene: TRBV9

CDR3 protein: CASSPTQGEAFF
CDR3 DNA: TGTGCCAGCAGTCCGACCCAAGGGGAAGCTTTCTTT
clone size: many
D gene: NA
CDR3 length: 12
J gene: TRBJ1-1
V gene: TRBV9

CDR3 protein: CASGNTGELFF
CDR3 DNA: TGTGCCAGTGGGAACACCGGGGAGCTGTTTTTT
clone size: medium-sized
D gene: NA
CDR3 length: 11
J gene: TRBJ2-2
V gene: TRBV9

CDR3 protein: CASSPTGNSGELFF
CDR3 DNA: TGTGCCAGCAGCCCAACAGGGAATTCCGGGGAGCTGTTTTTT
clone size: few
D gene: NA
CDR3 length: 14
J gene: TRBJ2-2
V gene: TRBV9

CDR3 protein: CASSGATGGDGYTF
CDR3 DNA: TGTGCCAGCAGCGGAGCTACAGGGGGCGATGGCTACACCTTC
clone size: medium-sized
D gene: TRBD1
CDR3 length: 14
J gene: TRBJ1-2
V gene: TRBV9

CDR3 protein: CASSAEGLAGNTGELFF
CDR3 DNA: TGTGCCAGCAGCGCAGAGGGACTAGCGGGAAACACCGGGGAGCTGTTTTTT
clone size: NA
D gene: TRBD2
CDR3 length: 17
J gene: TRBJ2-2
V gene: TRBV9

CDR3 protein: CASSQGYQETQYF
CDR3 DNA: TGTGCCAGCAGTCAGGGGTACCAAGAGACCCAGTACTTC
clone size: many
D gene: NA
CDR3 length: 13
J gene: TRBJ2-5
V gene: TRBV9

CDR3 protein: CASSSGTKTGELFF
CDR3 DNA: TGTGCCAGCAGCTCCGGGACAAAAACCGGGGAGCTGTTTTTT
clone size: few
D gene: NA
CDR3 length: 14
J gene: TRBJ2-2
V gene: TRBV9

CDR3 protein: CASSVGVSTDTQYF
CDR3 DNA: TGTGCCAGCAGCGTAGGGGTGAGCACAGATACGCAGTATTTT
clone size: large
D gene: NA
CDR3 length: 14
J gene: TRBJ2-3
V gene: TRBV9

CDR3 protein: CASSVGPAVVETQYF
CDR3 DNA: TGTGCCAGCAGCGTAGGTCCAGCTGTGGTAGAGACCCAGTACTTC
clone size: many
D gene: NA
CDR3 length: 15
J gene: TRBJ2-5
V gene: TRBV9

CDR3 protein: CASSGSGVSTDTQYF
CDR3 DNA: TGTGCCAGCAGCGGTAGCGGGGTCAGCACAGATACGCAGTATTTT
clone size: NA
D gene: TRBD2
CDR3 length: 15
J gene: TRBJ2-3
V gene: TRBV9

CDR3 protein: CASSAVGWETQYF
CDR3 DNA: TGTGCCAGCAGCGCCGTTGGCTGGGAGACCCAGTACTTC
clone size: few
D gene: NA
CDR3 length: 13
J gene: TRBJ2-5
V gene: TRBV9

CDR3 protein: CASSGLGQGKSRAAETQYF
CDR3 DNA: TGTGCCAGCAGCGGACTTGGACAGGGAAAAAGCCGAGCAGCGGAGACCCAGTACTTC
clone size: medium-sized
D gene: TRBD1
CDR3 length: 19
J gene: TRBJ2-5
V gene: TRBV9